The clone carrying this TCR beta chain was picked up many times. This sample is drawn from a study of spatial heterogeneity in lung cancer. V was shortened by 4 bases and J by 0 bases, with 15 bases between the two germline ends. This CDR3 spans 17 amino acids. CDR1 LNHDA and CDR2 SQIVND come from the germline V gene (reference sequence). Using its own MiXCR run on the 5' RACE reads, TCRdb lists one record per CDR3 protein. This table has under 85,000 distinct CDR3 sequences, approximately 8.1% appearing once. Time point noted: sample taken at primary tumor resection. Donors were roughly 70 untreated early-stage non-small cell lung cancer patients. Unsorted samples of tumor, nontumor lung or frozen PBMC had their whole RNA sequenced.

Sequenced here: PBMCs, sampled at surgery. This chain links TRBV19 with TRBJ2-2; D tentatively reads TRBD1 or TRBD2 (5 bases each). The clonotype originates from a male donor with early-stage non-small cell lung cancer. CDR3 loop: CASSTGQGRTNTGELFF. As DNA, the CDR3 is TGTGCCAGTAGTACGGGGCAGGGACGGACGAACACCGGGGAGCTGTTTTTT.